These 31 T cell receptor beta chains were sequenced from one sample in a study of T cells after posttransplantation cyclophosphamide. Cyclophosphamide on days +3 and +4 followed busulfan-fludarabine conditioning and a marrow graft. Sequencing was performed with immunoSEQ multiplex PCR; in TCRdb, only in-frame clones are kept and a portion is missing. This sample comprises 6,500 to 9,000 clones, none seen once only. Specimen: PBMCs, collected after an allogeneic stem cell transplant with post-transplant cyclophosphamide. The receptors stem from a young adult male patient who received an allogeneic stem cell transplant from an unrelated donor, was CMV-positive, and had acute and chronic GVHD. Some T cells may trace back to the graft donor.

This clone was observed at least ten times. The chain links TRBV7-9 to TRBJ2-7, with D maybe TRBD1 (5 bases). The CDR3 sequence is 12 residues long. The V end lost 4 bases, the J end lost 9 bases, and 13 bases lay between the germline ends. The V gene's germline CDR1 is SEHNR and CDR2 FQNEAQ (reference sequence). The CDR3 sequence: CASSSTEDGQYF. CDR3 bases: TGTGCCAGCAGCTCGACAGAGGACGGGCAGTACTTC.

This clone was seen repeatedly, ten times or more. The gene calls are TRBV2 and TRBJ2-3, with 7 bases that match TRBD2. Trimming removed 7 bases from V and 1 base from J; junction bases left unmatched: 8. This CDR3 comprises 15 residues. Per the germline V gene, CDR1 is SNHLY and CDR2 is FYNNEI. The DNA for the CDR3 is TGTGCCAGCATGATGGGGAGCGGGGGCACAGATACGCAGTATTTT. Translation: CASMMGSGGTDTQYF. The variable domain in full, with the rest retrieved from reference TRBV2 and TRBJ2-3, is EPEVTQTPSHQVTQMGQEVILRCVPISNHLYFYWYRQILGQKVEFLVSFYNNEISEKSEIFDDQFSVERPDGSNFTLKIRSTKLEDSAMYFCASMMGSGGTDTQYFGPGTRLTVL.

This clone was counted at least ten times. This sequence joins TRBV6-5 and TRBJ1-2, with 7 bases fitting TRBD1. The J segment lost 3 bases and the V segment lost 0 bases, leaving 4 bases of the junction unmatched. The CDR3 covers 15 residues. Germline-derived CDR1 and CDR2 are MNHEY and SVGAGI. DNA for the CDR3: TGTGCCAGCAGTTACTCCAGGACAGGATACTATGGCTACACCTTC. Encoded protein: CASSYSRTGYYGYTF.

This clone was detected many times. The V and J genes are TRBV7-9 and TRBJ2-5; either TRBD1 or TRBD2 may fit D (6 bases each). This CDR3 is built from 14 residues. The germline V gene encodes CDR1 SEHNR and CDR2 FQNEAQ (reference sequence). The germline V and J ends were trimmed by 2 bases and 5 bases, with 12 bases remaining between them. The CDR3 coding sequence is TGTGCCAGCAGCTTAAGGCAGGGGAGGGAGACCCAGTACTTC. It translates to CASSLRQGRETQYF. Full variable domain (rest looked up from reference TRBV7-9 and TRBJ2-5): DTGVSQNPRHKITKRGQNVTFRCDPISEHNRLYWYRQTLGQGPEFLTYFQNEAQLEKSRLLSDRFSAERPKGSFSTLEIQRTEQGDSAMYLCASSLRQGRETQYFGPGTRLLVL.

This clone was observed many times. This chain connects TRBV19 to TRBJ2-1, with TRBD1 matching 10 bases. The CDR3 extends over 15 amino acids. Germline loops: CDR1 LNHDA, CDR2 SQIVND (reference sequence). With 7 bases clipped from V and 4 bases from J, the junction kept 7 bases outside the gene matches. The CDR3 spells CASNDRGQAYNEQFF. The CDR3, as DNA: TGTGCCAGTAATGACAGGGGGCAAGCGTACAATGAGCAGTTCTTC.

This clone was counted ten times or more. This sequence joins TRBV28 and TRBJ2-7; 9 nucleotides agree with TRBD1. Germline loops: CDR1 MDHEN, CDR2 SYDVKM. V lost 6 bases, J lost 5 bases, and 8 bases stayed unmatched. CDR3 length: 14 amino acids. The CDR3 reads CASSPPGQGHEQYF. CDR3 in DNA: TGTGCCAGCAGCCCCCCGGGACAGGGCCACGAGCAGTACTTC.

This clone was observed at least ten times. The J gene is TRBJ1-1, the V gene TRBV12-3 or TRBV12-4; no definite D call. CDR3 length equals 13 residues. V lost 10 bases and J 3 bases, leaving 15 bases between the germline ends. CDR3 bases: TGTGCCACCGCAAAGCTGCTGGACACTGAAGCTTTCTTT. It is translated as CATAKLLDTEAFF.

This clone came up many times. The V call is TRBV7-2, the J call TRBJ2-7, with TRBD1 matching over 8 bases. V trimming: 5 bases; J trimming: 2 bases; junction bases outside the gene matches: 8. CDR3 size: 15 residues. CDR1 is SGHTA and CDR2 is FQGNSA in the germline V gene. The DNA for the CDR3 is TGTGCCAGCAGCCCTAGGACAGGGTGGACCTACGAGCAGTACTTC. Translated: CASSPRTGWTYEQYF.

By its share, this clone is large. V usage is TRBV12-3 or TRBV12-4 and J usage is TRBJ2-1, with 8 bases aligning to TRBD2. V gave up 6 bases and J gave up 0 bases; unmatched junction bases: 7. This CDR3 contains 16 residues. The CDR3 loop is CASSPELAASYNEQFF. CDR3 DNA sequence: TGTGCCAGCAGCCCCGAACTAGCGGCCTCCTACAATGAGCAGTTCTTC.

This clone was counted many times. The rearrangement uses TRBV12-3 or TRBV12-4 and TRBJ1-5, with 8 bases that match TRBD1. This CDR3 has 14 residues. The V segment lost 5 bases and the J segment 5 bases; nucleotides outside the gene matches: 5. The CDR3 nucleotides read TGTGCCAGCAGTAACAGGGGGAGGGATCAGCCCCAGCATTTT. It translates to CASSNRGRDQPQHF.

This clone was seen ten or more times. This chain joins TRBV9 and TRBJ2-3; the match to TRBD2 covers 9 bases. The ends lost 0 bases at V and 3 bases at J; junction bases unmatched: 8. There are 17 residues in the CDR3. Germline-derived CDR1 and CDR2 are SGDLS and YYNGEE. CDR3 DNA sequence: TGTGCCAGCAGCGTAGGAAAATTAGCGGGAGTAACAGATACGCAGTATTTT. Translated, it gives CASSVGKLAGVTDTQYF.

This clone was observed at least ten times. The rearrangement joins TRBV28 to TRBJ1-5, with 9 nucleotides matching TRBD1. The CDR3 is made up of 17 amino acids. In germline, CDR1 is MDHEN, CDR2 SYDVKM. Trimming cost V 5 bases and J 2 bases; bases outside gene matches: 10. CDR3 coding DNA: TGTGCCAGCAGTAATAGGAGACAGGGGGGAGGCAATCAGCCCCAGCATTTT. Translation gives CASSNRRQGGGNQPQHF.

This clone is labeled medium-sized. The chain has TRBV19 and TRBJ1-1; weak D call: TRBD1 (5 bases). V was trimmed by 8 bases and J by 10 bases, leaving 29 bases between them. This CDR3 is 16 amino acids long. Germline assignment: CDR1 LNHDA and CDR2 SQIVND (reference sequence). The CDR3 nucleotides read TGTGCCAGTGACCTGGGGAGTACTCAAGGGTGGGGCTCAGCTTTCTTT. Translation gives CASDLGSTQGWGSAFF. The whole variable domain, filled in from reference TRBV19 and TRBJ1-1, reads DGGITQSPKYLFRKEGQNVTLSCEQNLNHDAMYWYRQDPGQGLRLIYYSQIVNDFQKGDIAEGYSVSREKKESFPLTVTSAQKNPTAFYLCASDLGSTQGWGSAFFGQGTRLTVV.

This clone appeared many times. CDR3 region: CASSFTGTGGTEAFF. In DNA form, the CDR3 reads TGTGCCAGCAGTTTCACCGGGACAGGGGGCACTGAAGCTTTCTTT. This rearrangement joins TRBV27 to TRBJ1-1; 11 bases fit TRBD1. The length of the CDR3 is 15 residues. Germline loops: CDR1 MNHEY, CDR2 SMNVEV (reference sequence). The V gene end was trimmed by 3 bases and the J gene end by 4 bases; junction bases not matched to a gene: 4.

This clone is medium-sized (0.01 to 0.1%) within its sample. The chain is built from TRBV5-4 and TRBJ1-1; unclear D gene. The germline V gene encodes CDR1 SGHNT and CDR2 YYREEE (reference sequence). This CDR3 has 14 amino acids. The germline V and J ends were trimmed by 2 bases and 0 bases, with 8 bases remaining between them. As DNA, the CDR3 is TGTGCCAGCAGCTTTCGAGCTATGAACACTGAAGCTTTCTTT. Amino acid sequence: CASSFRAMNTEAFF.

In this sample, this clone turned up many times. Compared with germline, one end of the junction differs, possibly owing to a read error. The CDR3 is CASSLDLSFQETQYF. The CDR3 DNA follows: TGTGCTAGCAGCTTAGATCTGTCTTTCCAAGAGACCCAGTACTTC. The chain joins TRBV7-7 to TRBJ2-5, with no clear D. This CDR3 has 15 residues. Germline CDR1 SSHAT, CDR2 FNYEAQ (reference sequence). Drawing the rest from reference TRBV7-7 and TRBJ2-5, the complete variable domain is GAGVSQSPRYKVTKRGQDVTLRCDPISSHATLYWYQQALGQGPEFLTYFNYEAQPDKSGLPSDRFSAERPEGSISTLTIQRTEQRDSAMYRCASSLDLSFQETQYFGPGTRLLVL.

This clone appeared many times. The rearrangement joins TRBV27 to TRBJ1-1; the D gene is possibly TRBD1 (5 bases). Trimming shortened V by 4 bases and J by 1 base, and 7 bases separated the two germline ends. The CDR3 contains 13 residues. Germline V gene data show CDR1 as MNHEY and CDR2 as SMNVEV (reference sequence). CDR3 coding DNA: TGTGCCAGCAGTTGGGGCGGGAACACTGAAGCTTTCTTT. Encoded protein: CASSWGGNTEAFF.

This clone was observed at least ten times. The rearrangement uses TRBV13 and TRBJ2-3, with D tentatively TRBD1 or TRBD2 (5 bases each). The CDR3 covers 16 residues. Per the germline V gene, CDR1 is PRHDT and CDR2 is FYEKMQ (reference sequence). V was cut by 2 bases and J by 1 base, with 13 bases left in between. CDR3 sequence: CASSLRGRGGTDTQYF. The DNA for the CDR3 is TGTGCCAGCAGCTTACGTGGGAGAGGGGGCACAGATACGCAGTATTTT.

This clone is medium-sized by share. J is TRBJ2-3 and V is TRBV18, with D maybe TRBD1 (6 bases). This CDR3 region has 15 residues. Germline lookup yields CDR1 KGHSH and CDR2 LQKENI. V was trimmed by 0 bases and J by 3 bases, leaving 10 bases between them. The CDR3 DNA is TGTGCCAGCTCACCACCTTTACAGGGTACAGATACGCAGTATTTT. Translating it yields CASSPPLQGTDTQYF.

This clone was recorded at least ten times. The chain uses TRBV5-1 and TRBJ2-5; the match to TRBD2 covers 9 bases. The CDR3 extends over 14 amino acids. V was clipped by 4 bases and J by 3 bases; unmatched bases: 4. From germline, CDR1 is SGHRS and CDR2 YFSETQ. DNA for the CDR3: TGCGCCAGCAGCCGCGGGGGGGGCGAAGAGACCCAGTACTTC. Translated: CASSRGGGEETQYF. The entire variable domain, with the rest obtained from reference TRBV5-1 and TRBJ2-5, is as follows: KAGVTQTPRYLIKTRGQQVTLSCSPISGHRSVSWYQQTPGQGLQFLFEYFSETQRNKGNFPGRFSGRQFSNSRSEMNVSTLELGDSALYLCASSRGGGEETQYFGPGTRLLVL.

By proportion, this clone is medium-sized. The genes are TRBV10-3 and TRBJ1-6; 9 positions agree with TRBD1. The V gene's germline CDR1 is ENHRY and CDR2 SYGVKD. The CDR3 is 14 residues long. J gave up 7 bases and V 10 bases, and 8 bases lay outside the gene matches. This CDR3 is CATSGDRVNSPLHF. CDR3 DNA: TGTGCCACCTCGGGGGACAGGGTCAATTCACCCCTCCACTTT.

Many counts were recorded for this clone. The chain joins TRBV25-1 to TRBJ1-1, with 7 nucleotides matching TRBD1. The V gene's germline CDR1 is MGHDK and CDR2 SYGVNS. The CDR3 is made up of 15 amino acids. V was pared by 0 bases and J by 8 bases, with 9 bases of the junction left unmatched. The CDR3 bases are TGTGCCAGCAGTGAATATAGGACAGGTAGGGGGGAAGCTTTCTTT. Amino acids: CASSEYRTGRGEAFF.

In this sample, this clone turned up many times. V is TRBV19 and J is TRBJ1-2; 11 nucleotides match TRBD1. Germline V CDR1 and CDR2: LNHDA, SQIVND (reference sequence). The CDR3 covers 15 residues. V lost 1 base to trimming and J lost 7 bases; unmatched junction nucleotides: 5. This CDR3 is CASSIGTGGVFGYTF. In DNA form, the CDR3 reads TGTGCCAGTAGTATAGGGACAGGGGGCGTCTTTGGCTACACCTTC.

In its sample, this clone was seen many times. CDR3 sequence: CASSLGEGVGSPLHF. The CDR3 DNA sequence: TGTGCCAGCTCCCTAGGAGAAGGGGTAGGGTCACCCCTCCACTTT. J is TRBJ1-6 and V is TRBV18; TRBD1 is a possible D gene (5 bases). The V gene lost 6 bases and the J gene lost 10 bases, with 19 bases spanning the gap. In germline, CDR1 is KGHSH, CDR2 LQKENI. The CDR3 loop spans 15 amino acids.

This clone appeared many times. The genes are TRBV18 and TRBJ1-1; TRBD1 agrees at 7 bases. The ends lost 6 bases at V and 3 bases at J; junction bases unmatched: 7. CDR3 length equals 14 residues. Germline CDR1 KGHSH, CDR2 LQKENI. For the CDR3, the DNA is TGTGCCAGCTCTCAAGACAGGGTGTACACTGAAGCTTTCTTT. Protein sequence: CASSQDRVYTEAFF. The full variable domain, its missing parts supplied by reference TRBV18 and TRBJ1-1, is NAGVMQNPRHLVRRRGQEARLRCSPMKGHSHVYWYRQLPEEGLKFMVYLQKENIIDESGMPKERFSAEFPKEGPSILRIQQVVRGDSAAYFCASSQDRVYTEAFFGQGTRLTVV.

This clone is labeled as medium-sized (0.01 to 0.1%). The chain joins TRBV4-1 to TRBJ2-3, with TRBD2 matching over 7 bases. Germline loops: CDR1 MGHRA, CDR2 YSYEKL. V was pared by 4 bases and J by 1 base, with 14 bases of the junction left unmatched. This CDR3 comprises 18 residues. CDR3 amino acids: CASSRVIGRRGRTDTQYF. The DNA of the CDR3 is TGCGCCAGCAGCCGCGTCATCGGGAGGAGGGGCCGCACAGATACGCAGTATTTT.

This clone was seen ten or more times. At one end, the junction sequence differs from germline, possibly due to a read error. V gene TRBV7-7 combines with J gene TRBJ2-1; TRBD2 matches 8 bases. The CDR3 is made up of 15 amino acids. Germline lookup yields CDR1 SSHAT and CDR2 FNYEAQ (reference sequence). The CDR3 sequence is CASSLGTSHYNEQFF. The CDR3 DNA sequence: TGTGCTAGCAGCTTAGGGACTAGTCATTACAATGAGCAGTTCTTC.

This clone counts as medium-sized. The gene calls are TRBV19 and TRBJ2-1, with D unclear. Between the trimmed V and J ends, which lost 6 bases and 9 bases, there was a span of 12 bases. The germline gives CDR1 LNHDA, CDR2 SQIVND (reference sequence). The CDR3 is 12 amino acids. CDR3 sequence: CASRKAGGEQFF. The DNA for the CDR3 is TGTGCCAGTAGAAAAGCCGGCGGTGAGCAGTTCTTC.

This clone was observed at least ten times. The J gene is TRBJ2-5, the V gene TRBV14; 12 bases are a match to TRBD1. The CDR3 is 18 amino acids. The germline gives CDR1 SGHDN, CDR2 FVKESK. Trimming removed 4 bases from V and 1 base from J; junction bases left unmatched: 10. In nucleotides, the CDR3 is TGTGCCAGCAGCCCCTGGGGGACAGGGGGCACCTTCCAAGAGACCCAGTACTTC. It specifies CASSPWGTGGTFQETQYF.

This clone was picked up many times. The J gene is TRBJ2-5, the V gene TRBV6-6; D gene uncertain. There are 13 residues in the CDR3. V gave up 4 bases and J gave up 1 base, with 7 bases separating them. Germline V gene data show CDR1 as MNHNY and CDR2 as SVGAGI (reference sequence). The CDR3 region is CASSSSLQETQYF. CDR3 sequence (DNA): TGTGCCAGCAGTTCCTCACTCCAAGAGACCCAGTACTTC.

This clone was seen many times. The CDR3, as DNA: TGCGCCAGCAGTAGACAGGGGGGACCCTACGAGCAGTACTTC. This codes for CASSRQGGPYEQYF. The chain is built from TRBV5-1 and TRBJ2-7, with 9 bases that match TRBD1. CDR1 is SGHRS, CDR2 YFSETQ, per germline. The junction had 5 bases not matched to a gene; V was cut back by 5 bases and J by 2 bases. The CDR3 is made up of 14 amino acids.